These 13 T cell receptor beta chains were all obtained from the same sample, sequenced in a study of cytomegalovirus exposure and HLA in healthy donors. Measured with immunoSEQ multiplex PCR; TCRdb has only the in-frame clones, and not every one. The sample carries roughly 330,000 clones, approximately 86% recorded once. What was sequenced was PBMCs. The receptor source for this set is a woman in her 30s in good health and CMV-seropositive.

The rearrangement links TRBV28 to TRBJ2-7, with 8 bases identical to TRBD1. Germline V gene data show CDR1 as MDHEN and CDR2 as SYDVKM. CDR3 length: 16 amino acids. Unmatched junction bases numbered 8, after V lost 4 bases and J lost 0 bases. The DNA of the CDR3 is TGTGCCAGCAGTTCCAGCAGGGGGCAGAACTCCTACGAGCAGTACTTC. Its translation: CASSSSRGQNSYEQYF. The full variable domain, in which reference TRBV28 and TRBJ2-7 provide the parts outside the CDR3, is DVKVTQSSRYLVKRTGEKVFLECVQDMDHENMFWYRQDPGLGLRLIYFSYDVKMKEKGDIPEGYSVSREKKERFSLILESASTNQTSMYLCASSSSRGQNSYEQYFGPGTRLTVT.

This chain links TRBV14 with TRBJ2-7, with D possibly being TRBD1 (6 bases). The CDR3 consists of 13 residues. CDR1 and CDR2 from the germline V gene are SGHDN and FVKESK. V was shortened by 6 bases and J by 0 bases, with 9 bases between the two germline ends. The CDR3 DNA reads TGTGCCAGCAGTTGGGACAACTCCTACGAGCAGTACTTC. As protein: CASSWDNSYEQYF.

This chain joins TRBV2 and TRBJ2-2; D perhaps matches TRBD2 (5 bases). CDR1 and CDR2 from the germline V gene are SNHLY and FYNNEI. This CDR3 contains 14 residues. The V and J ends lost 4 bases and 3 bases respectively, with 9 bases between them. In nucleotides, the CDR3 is TGTGCCAGCAGTGGTCACGGGGACACCGGGGAGCTGTTTTTT. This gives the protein CASSGHGDTGELFF.

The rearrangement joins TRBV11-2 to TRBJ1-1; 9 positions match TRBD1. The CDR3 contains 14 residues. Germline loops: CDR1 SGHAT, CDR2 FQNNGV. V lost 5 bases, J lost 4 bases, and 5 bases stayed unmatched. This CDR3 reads CASSPDRGGTEAFF. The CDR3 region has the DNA TGTGCCAGCAGCCCGGACAGGGGAGGCACTGAAGCTTTCTTT.

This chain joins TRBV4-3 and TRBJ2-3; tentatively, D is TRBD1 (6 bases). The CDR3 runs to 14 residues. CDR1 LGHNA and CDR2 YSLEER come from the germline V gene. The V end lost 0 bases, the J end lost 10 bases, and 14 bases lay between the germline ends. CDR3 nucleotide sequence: TGCGCCAGCAGCCAAGAGGTTAGGGGGACACCGCAGTATTTT. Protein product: CASSQEVRGTPQYF.

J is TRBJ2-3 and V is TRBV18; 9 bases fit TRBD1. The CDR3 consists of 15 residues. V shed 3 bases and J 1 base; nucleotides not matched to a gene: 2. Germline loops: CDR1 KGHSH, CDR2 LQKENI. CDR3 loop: CASSPRTGGTDTQYF. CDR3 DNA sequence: TGTGCCAGCTCACCCCGGACAGGGGGCACAGATACGCAGTATTTT.

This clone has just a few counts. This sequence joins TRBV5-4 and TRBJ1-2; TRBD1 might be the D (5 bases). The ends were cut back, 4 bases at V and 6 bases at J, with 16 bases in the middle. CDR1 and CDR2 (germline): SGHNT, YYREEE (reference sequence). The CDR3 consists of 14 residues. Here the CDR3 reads CASSPGTEQDGYTF. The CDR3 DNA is TGTGCCAGCAGCCCAGGGACGGAGCAAGATGGCTACACCTTC.

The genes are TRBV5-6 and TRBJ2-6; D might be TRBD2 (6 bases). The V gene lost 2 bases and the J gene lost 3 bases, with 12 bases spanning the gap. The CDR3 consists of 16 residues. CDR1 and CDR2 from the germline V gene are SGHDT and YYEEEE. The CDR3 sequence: CASSFQAGLGANVLTF. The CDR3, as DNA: TGTGCCAGCAGCTTCCAGGCGGGGCTTGGGGCCAACGTCCTGACTTTC. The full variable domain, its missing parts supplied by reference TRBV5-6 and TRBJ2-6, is DAGVTQSPTHLIKTRGQQVTLRCSPKSGHDTVSWYQQALGQGPQFIFQYYEEEERQRGNFPDRFSGHQFPNYSSELNVNALLLGDSALYLCASSFQAGLGANVLTFGAGSRLTVL.

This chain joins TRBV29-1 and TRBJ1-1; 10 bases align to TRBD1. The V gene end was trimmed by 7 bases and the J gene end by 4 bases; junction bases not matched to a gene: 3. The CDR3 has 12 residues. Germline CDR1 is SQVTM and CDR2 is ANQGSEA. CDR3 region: CSARTGGTEAFF. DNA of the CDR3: TGCAGCGCCCGGACAGGGGGCACTGAAGCTTTCTTT.

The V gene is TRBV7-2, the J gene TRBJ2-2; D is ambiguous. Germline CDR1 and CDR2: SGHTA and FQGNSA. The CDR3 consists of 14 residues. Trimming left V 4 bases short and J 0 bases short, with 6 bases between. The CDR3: CASSSRTNTGELFF. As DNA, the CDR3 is TGTGCCAGCAGCTCCCGTACGAACACCGGGGAGCTGTTTTTT.

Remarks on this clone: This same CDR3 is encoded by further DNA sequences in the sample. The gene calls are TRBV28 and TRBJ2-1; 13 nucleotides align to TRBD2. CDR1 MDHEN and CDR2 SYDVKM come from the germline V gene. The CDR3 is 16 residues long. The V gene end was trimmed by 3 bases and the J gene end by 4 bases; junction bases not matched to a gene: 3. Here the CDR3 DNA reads TGTGCCAGCAGTTTGGGACTAGCGGGATCATACAATGAGCAGTTCTTC. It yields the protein CASSLGLAGSYNEQFF.

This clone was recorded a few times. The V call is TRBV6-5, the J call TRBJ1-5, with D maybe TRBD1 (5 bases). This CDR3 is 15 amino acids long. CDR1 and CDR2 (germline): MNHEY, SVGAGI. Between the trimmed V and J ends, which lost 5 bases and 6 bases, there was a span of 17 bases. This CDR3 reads CASSPGGGASQPQHF. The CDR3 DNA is TGTGCCAGCAGTCCTGGGGGAGGGGCTAGTCAGCCCCAGCATTTT.

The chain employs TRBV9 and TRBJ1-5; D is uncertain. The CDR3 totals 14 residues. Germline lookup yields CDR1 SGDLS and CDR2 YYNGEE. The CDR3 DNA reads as TGTGCACCCTGTGGTTCCCACGAGGGTCAGCCCCAGCATTTT. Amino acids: CAPCGSHEGQPQHF.